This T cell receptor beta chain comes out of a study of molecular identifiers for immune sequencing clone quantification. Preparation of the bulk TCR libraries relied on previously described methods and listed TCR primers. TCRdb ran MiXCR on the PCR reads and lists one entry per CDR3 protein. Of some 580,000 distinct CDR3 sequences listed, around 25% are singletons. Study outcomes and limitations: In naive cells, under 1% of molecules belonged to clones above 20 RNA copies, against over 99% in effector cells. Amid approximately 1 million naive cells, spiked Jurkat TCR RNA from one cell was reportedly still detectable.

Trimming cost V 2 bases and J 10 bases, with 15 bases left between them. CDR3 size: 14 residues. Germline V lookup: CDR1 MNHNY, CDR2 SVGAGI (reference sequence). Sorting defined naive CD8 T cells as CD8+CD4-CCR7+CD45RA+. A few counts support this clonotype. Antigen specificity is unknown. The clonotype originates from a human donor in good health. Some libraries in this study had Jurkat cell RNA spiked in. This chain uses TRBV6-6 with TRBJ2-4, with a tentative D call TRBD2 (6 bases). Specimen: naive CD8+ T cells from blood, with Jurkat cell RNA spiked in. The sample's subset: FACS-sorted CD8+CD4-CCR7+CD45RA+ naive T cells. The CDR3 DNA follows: TGTGCCAGCAGTTACGCGACGGGACTGCCGATTCAGTACTTC. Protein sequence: CASSYATGLPIQYF.